This T cell receptor (beta chain) was documented in a study of Tregs in tolerant kidney transplant recipients. Study-level points and caveats: No direct test of biological reproducibility was done here. The most relevant donor-specific Treg TCRbeta repertoire apparently came from expansion with activated donor B cells.

CDR3 size: 13 residues. CDR1 is SGHDT and CDR2 is YYEEEE in the germline V gene. Trimming took off 3 bases at V and 2 bases at J, with 9 bases between the two ends. As concerns this clone: The antigen remains undetermined.

Measured with immunoSEQ multiplex PCR; TCRdb has only the in-frame clones, and not every one. The sample contains tens of thousands of clones, 90% to 95% of which appear only once. The receptor was isolated from a human donor in good health. Sample: CD8+ T cells from blood. This rearrangement joins TRBV5-6 to TRBJ2-7; D possibly uses TRBD1 or TRBD2 (5 bases each). Here the CDR3 reads CASSWDGPYEQYF. CDR3 DNA sequence: TGTGCCAGCAGCTGGGACGGGCCCTACGAGCAGTACTTC.